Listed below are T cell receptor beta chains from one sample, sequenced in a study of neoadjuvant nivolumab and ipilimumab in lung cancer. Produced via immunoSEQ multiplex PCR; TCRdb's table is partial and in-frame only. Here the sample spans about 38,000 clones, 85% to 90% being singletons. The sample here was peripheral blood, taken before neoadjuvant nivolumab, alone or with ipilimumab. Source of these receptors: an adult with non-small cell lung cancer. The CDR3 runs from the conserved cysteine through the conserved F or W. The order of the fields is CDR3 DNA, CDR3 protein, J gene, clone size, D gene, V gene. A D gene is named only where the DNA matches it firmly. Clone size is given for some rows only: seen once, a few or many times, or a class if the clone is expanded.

TGTGCCAGCAGTGAAGCGACTAGCGATTCCTACGAGCAGTACTTC	CASSEATSDSYEQYF	TRBJ2-7	-	TRBD2	TRBV2
TGCAGTGCTAGAAGAAACAATGAGCAGTTCTTC	CSARRNNEQFF	TRBJ2-1	-	-	TRBV20-1
TGTGCCAGCTCAACCTACAGCCTCGAAAAACTGTTTTTT	CASSTYSLEKLFF	TRBJ1-4	-	-	TRBV18
TGTGCCAGCAGCTTGGAAGAGGAGGGGGACAGTTCCTACGAGCAGTACTTC	CASSLEEEGDSSYEQYF	TRBJ2-7	-	-	TRBV5-6
TGTGCCAGCAGTGGAAGGACTAGCGCCTCTAAAGAGACCCAGTACTTC	CASSGRTSASKETQYF	TRBJ2-5	few	TRBD2	TRBV2
TGCAGCGTTGAAGGACTAGCGGAGACCTACGAGCAGTACTTC	CSVEGLAETYEQYF	TRBJ2-7	-	TRBD2	TRBV29-1
TGTGCCAGCGGTAGGGGGGAAGGGGCCGGGGAGCTGTTTTTT	CASGRGEGAGELFF	TRBJ2-2	-	-	TRBV7-2
TGCGCCAGCAGCCCCGGGACTAGCAGCAATGAGCAGTTCTTC	CASSPGTSSNEQFF	TRBJ2-1	-	TRBD2	TRBV5-1
TGCGCCAGCAGTGTGGGGGAGGGCCTGGACACCGGGGAGCTGTTTTTT	CASSVGEGLDTGELFF	TRBJ2-2	-	TRBD2	TRBV10-2
TGTGCCAGCAGTTACCGGGAGGGGGAGACCCAGTACTTC	CASSYREGETQYF	TRBJ2-5	-	TRBD2	TRBV6-5
TGTGCCAGTAGTATAGCCAGGGGAGTGGACACCGGGGAGCTGTTTTTT	CASSIARGVDTGELFF	TRBJ2-2	-	-	TRBV19
TGCGCCAGCAGCTCTACCCGGGACAGAATAAAGAACACCGGGGAGCTGTTTTTT	CASSSTRDRIKNTGELFF	TRBJ2-2	-	TRBD1	TRBV4-1
TGTGCCAGCAGCTTCCTTAAAGGCGATGAGCAGTTCTTC	CASSFLKGDEQFF	TRBJ2-1	-	-	TRBV7-2
TGTGCCAGCAGTTCCAACCCCGCACCAGCCTACGAGCAGTACTTC	CASSSNPAPAYEQYF	TRBJ2-7	-	-	TRBV28
TGTGCCAGCAGTGATGTGGGAGGTTCCTACAATGAGCAGTTCTTC	CASSDVGGSYNEQFF	TRBJ2-1	-	-	TRBV6-1
TGTGCCAGCAGCTGGGCCTCTAAGGCCGAGCAGTACTTC	CASSWASKAEQYF	TRBJ2-7	once	-	TRBV7-6
TGTGCCTGGACGGGAGGGGATACGCAGTATTTT	CAWTGGDTQYF	TRBJ2-3	-	TRBD2	TRBV30
TGTGCCAGCAGTGGATGGGGGAGCGGCTACGAGCAGTACTTC	CASSGWGSGYEQYF	TRBJ2-7	once	-	TRBV27
TGTGCCAGCAGCTTAGGGCAGGAGCAGTTCTTC	CASSLGQEQFF	TRBJ2-1	-	-	TRBV7-3
TGCAGCGTAATAAGCGGACAGGGAGCAGAGACCCAGTACTTC	CSVISGQGAETQYF	TRBJ2-5	-	TRBD1	TRBV29-1
TGTGCCAGCTCACCGATCAGTAACACCGGGGAGCTGTTTTTT	CASSPISNTGELFF	TRBJ2-2	few	-	TRBV18
TGTGCCAGCCAAACGCCGGGATCAGCCTACGAGCAGTACTTC	CASQTPGSAYEQYF	TRBJ2-7	once	-	TRBV28
TGTGCCAGCAGCACAGGGGGTCCGGGAGTCGATGAGCAGTTCTTC	CASSTGGPGVDEQFF	TRBJ2-1	once	TRBD1	TRBV11-2
TGTGCCAGCAGCTTAGTCAGGGCGGGGGATGAAAAACTGTTTTTT	CASSLVRAGDEKLFF	TRBJ1-4	-	-	TRBV7-9
TGCGCCAGCAGCCGCTCAGGGGGATATGAGCAGTTCTTC	CASSRSGGYEQFF	TRBJ2-1	-	TRBD1	TRBV4-3
TGTGCCTGGGATGGCTACACCTTC	CAWDGYTF	TRBJ1-2	-	-	TRBV30
TGTGCCAGCAGGTGGCGATCCTACGAGCAGTACTTC	CASRWRSYEQYF	TRBJ2-7	-	-	TRBV2
TGTGCCAGCTCACCACTCGGAACGAACACTGAAGCTTTCTTT	CASSPLGTNTEAFF	TRBJ1-1	-	-	TRBV18
TGTGCCAGCAGCTTAGTGGCTAGCGGGCTCCAAGAGACCCAGTACTTC	CASSLVASGLQETQYF	TRBJ2-5	-	TRBD2	TRBV7-2
TGTGCCAGCAGTTCGACCTCGACTAGCGGGAGGGCCGCAGATACGCAGTATTTT	CASSSTSTSGRAADTQYF	TRBJ2-3	-	TRBD2	TRBV27
TGTGCCAGCAGCTGGACAGGGGCGGGAACTGAAGCTTTCTTT	CASSWTGAGTEAFF	TRBJ1-1	once	TRBD1	TRBV5-4
TGTGCCAGCAGTATGAGTGAAAAACTGTTTTTT	CASSMSEKLFF	TRBJ1-4	-	-	TRBV6-6
TGTGCCAGCTCACCGGGTACAGGGCGGTACAATGAGCAGTTCTTC	CASSPGTGRYNEQFF	TRBJ2-1	-	-	TRBV18
TGCGCCAGCAGCCCCGTCTTTCGGGAGCCGAATACGCAGTATTTT	CASSPVFREPNTQYF	TRBJ2-3	few	-	TRBV5-1
TGTGCCAGAGAAGGGCCGTCCAGTAGCACCTTC	CAREGPSSSTF	TRBJ1-2	-	-	TRBV2
TGTGCCAGCAGCTTGAGTTCCGGGGATTCCAATGAGCAGTTCTTC	CASSLSSGDSNEQFF	TRBJ2-1	once	-	TRBV5-4
TGTGCCAGCAGTTCCCTAGCGAACTCCTACGAGCAGTACTTC	CASSSLANSYEQYF	TRBJ2-7	-	-	TRBV6-5
TGTGCCAGCAGCCGACCTACAGGGGGCGCAGGAAGCGGGGAGCTGTTTTTT	CASSRPTGGAGSGELFF	TRBJ2-2	-	TRBD1	TRBV28
TGTGCCAGCAGTTTATTTGTAGGGGCCGAGCAGTACTTC	CASSLFVGAEQYF	TRBJ2-7	-	-	TRBV27
TGTGCCAGCAGACAGGGGGGGAACACTGAAGCTTTCTTT	CASRQGGNTEAFF	TRBJ1-1	-	TRBD1	TRBV28
TGTGCCAGCAGTGACACGGTCACCGGGGAGCTGTTTTTT	CASSDTVTGELFF	TRBJ2-2	-	-	TRBV6-4
TGCAGCGTTGGGGGGGATCGGCTGAACACTGAAGCTTTCTTT	CSVGGDRLNTEAFF	TRBJ1-1	-	-	TRBV29-1
TGTGCCAGCAGCCGGCCGGGACTAGCGGGAGGGGAGACCGGGGAGCTGTTTTTT	CASSRPGLAGGETGELFF	TRBJ2-2	-	TRBD2	TRBV11-1
TGTGCCAGCAGCTTCTCGTCCGCTAGCGGCCAAGAGACCCAGTACTTC	CASSFSSASGQETQYF	TRBJ2-5	-	TRBD2	TRBV7-2
TGCGCCAGTAGACCCGGGACACGAGAGACCCAGTACTTC	CASRPGTRETQYF	TRBJ2-5	-	-	TRBV5-1
TGTGCCAGCAGTGAGTTGGCGAATGAGCAGTTCTTC	CASSELANEQFF	TRBJ2-1	-	-	TRBV2
TGTGCCAGCAGCTTAACGAGGGGAGCGGGAGGGTCCACAGATACGCAGTATTTT	CASSLTRGAGGSTDTQYF	TRBJ2-3	-	TRBD2	TRBV7-3
TGTGCCAGCAGCGCCCGAGGAACCTACGAGCAGTACTTC	CASSARGTYEQYF	TRBJ2-7	-	-	TRBV9
TGTGCCAGCAGCTTGGACGGGATTTACGAGCAGTACTTC	CASSLDGIYEQYF	TRBJ2-7	-	-	TRBV7-9
TGTGCCAGTAGTCGAGACAGGGATCCCTACAATGAGCAGTTCTTC	CASSRDRDPYNEQFF	TRBJ2-1	once	TRBD1	TRBV19
TGTGCCAGCAGCCCCCAATTTGGACAGCCATACAATGAGCAGTTCTTC	CASSPQFGQPYNEQFF	TRBJ2-1	once	-	TRBV9
TGTGCCAGCAGTGAAGATCGGGGTTTTAATCAGCCCCAGCATTTT	CASSEDRGFNQPQHF	TRBJ1-5	-	-	TRBV6-1
TGTGCCAGAAGGTGTGCAGGGGACCCCTACGAGCAGTACTTC	CARRCAGDPYEQYF	TRBJ2-7	-	-	TRBV5-3
TGTGCCAGCAGCCAAGATATAGGACTAGCGGTAAACAATGAGCAGTTCTTC	CASSQDIGLAVNNEQFF	TRBJ2-1	-	TRBD2	TRBV14
TGTGCCAGCAGCCTCTCGGGGACCTCAGAGACCCAGTACTTC	CASSLSGTSETQYF	TRBJ2-5	-	-	TRBV13
TGTGCCAGCAGCCCGCCAGCGCAACTTAGCACAGATACGCAGTATTTT	CASSPPAQLSTDTQYF	TRBJ2-3	-	-	TRBV5-4
TGTGCCAGCAGCCCTTCGGGGCCCACCCGCAATCAGCCCCAGCATTTT	CASSPSGPTRNQPQHF	TRBJ1-5	-	-	TRBV5-8
TGCAGCGCGAGGGGAGGTAGCACAGATACGCAGTATTTT	CSARGGSTDTQYF	TRBJ2-3	-	-	TRBV29-1
TGTGCCAGCCACTCCCTTCGGGGCCGAGGAAACACCATATATTTT	CASHSLRGRGNTIYF	TRBJ1-3	once	-	TRBV7-9